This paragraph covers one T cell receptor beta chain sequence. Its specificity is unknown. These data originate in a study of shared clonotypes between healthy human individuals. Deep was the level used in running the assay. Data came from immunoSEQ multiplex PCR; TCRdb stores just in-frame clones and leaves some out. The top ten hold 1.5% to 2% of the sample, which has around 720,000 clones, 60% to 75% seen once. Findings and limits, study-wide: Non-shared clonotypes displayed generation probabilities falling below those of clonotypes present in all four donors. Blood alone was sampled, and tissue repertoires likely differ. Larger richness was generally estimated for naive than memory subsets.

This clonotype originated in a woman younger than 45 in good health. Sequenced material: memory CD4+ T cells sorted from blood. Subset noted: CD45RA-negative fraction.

CDR3 region: CASSEGTNPSSYNSPLHF. In DNA, the CDR3 is TGTGCCAGCAGCGAGGGGACAAACCCCAGCTCCTATAATTCACCCCTCCACTTT. The V call is TRBV9, the J call TRBJ1-6; D perhaps matches TRBD1 (6 bases). The CDR3 is 18 residues long. V gave up 3 bases and J gave up 0 bases, with 16 bases separating them. Germline assignment: CDR1 SGDLS and CDR2 YYNGEE.